The entry that follows covers one T cell receptor (beta chain) sequence. These data belong to a study of shared clonotypes between healthy human individuals. Generated by immunoSEQ multiplex PCR, the TCRdb table keeps only in-frame clones and is missing some. The table has about 1,500,000 clones, around 97% seen once. The length of the CDR3 is 14 residues. Unmatched junction bases numbered 10, after V lost 4 bases and J lost 10 bases. Germline V gives CDR1 MNHEY, CDR2 SMNVEV (reference sequence). This TCR came from a man aged 25-45 years in good health. Specimen: naive CD4+ T cells sorted from blood. Subset noted: CD45RA+ positively selected. The chain joins TRBV27 to TRBJ1-1, with 9 bases that match TRBD1. Here the CDR3 DNA reads TGTGCCAGCAGTTCAGGGGGACAGGGTGCTAGAGCTTTCTTT. It translates to CASSSGGQGARAFF.